The 27 T cell receptor beta chains given below trace back to one sample, sequenced in a study of CD8 T cells in ankylosing spondylitis (dated by TCRdb to 2015 to 2018). What the study reported, not specific to this receptor: Blood from ankylosing spondylitis patients appeared to be characterized by a TCR beta motif composed of 7 to 9 highly homologous amino acid variants.

Preparation of the library involved 5' RACE. The sequencer listed for this sample is Illumina HiSeq 2500. TCRdb handled the public reads itself, with Q25 trimming in fastp and clone calling in MiXCR, and kept productive beta chains. Rows with one shared CDR3 protein collapse into an entry with the most common genes and DNA. For this sample there are 450,000 to 550,000 distinct CDR3 sequences; 5.3% appear just once. 3% to 4% of the sample rests with the top ten. Their cognate antigens are unknown. The sample consisted of blood, either unsorted or a sorted T cell fraction (not recorded which). Receptor source: a male donor with ankylosing spondylitis.

This clonotype was observed at least ten times. The chain combines TRBV20-1 with TRBJ1-1, with D perhaps matching TRBD1 (6 bases). Looked up from germline, CDR1 is DFQATT and CDR2 is SNEGSKA (reference sequence). This CDR3 is 14 amino acids long. Trimming shortened V by 0 bases and J by 4 bases, and 12 bases separated the two germline ends. The CDR3 nucleotides are TGCAGTGCTAGAGACAGGAGGGGGTCCACTGAAGCTTTCTTT. Amino acids: CSARDRRGSTEAFF.

This clonotype was recorded a few times. The V and J genes are TRBV5-4 and TRBJ2-1, with 8 positions matching TRBD2. Germline trimming cut 4 bases from V and 6 bases from J; bases unmatched to any gene: 12. Germline V gene data show CDR1 as SGHNT and CDR2 as YYREEE (reference sequence). The CDR3 loop spans 16 amino acids. CDR3 protein: CASSPNLGTSSNEQFF. CDR3 DNA sequence: TGTGCCAGCAGCCCGAACCTCGGGACTAGTTCCAATGAGCAGTTCTTC.

The rearrangement joins TRBV6-1 to TRBJ2-7; D might be TRBD2 (6 bases). From germline, CDR1 is MNHNS and CDR2 SASEGT. V gave up 10 bases and J gave up 3 bases, with 22 bases separating them. The CDR3 spans 15 residues. In nucleotides, the CDR3 is TGTGCCACCCGTGGCGGGGAGACTTTCATCTACGAGCAGTACTTC. Translation gives CATRGGETFIYEQYF.

This clonotype was observed many times. The rearrangement uses TRBV5-1 and TRBJ2-1, with TRBD2 as a possible D gene (5 bases). Germline CDR1 and CDR2: SGHRS and YFSETQ. Trimming pared 0 bases from V and 7 bases from J, leaving 11 bases between. The CDR3 contains 14 residues. The CDR3: CASSLEERGNEQFF. The DNA for the CDR3 is TGCGCCAGCAGCTTGGAAGAGCGAGGGAATGAGCAGTTCTTC.

This clonotype was seen many times. The chain carries TRBV5-1 and TRBJ2-5; 9 nucleotides align to TRBD1. V was pared by 4 bases and J by 2 bases, with 6 bases of the junction left unmatched. CDR1 is SGHRS and CDR2 is YFSETQ in the germline V gene. There are 15 residues in the CDR3. CDR3 DNA sequence: TGCGCCAGCAGCCATCCGGGACAGGGACAAGAGACCCAGTACTTC. It yields the protein CASSHPGQGQETQYF.

This clonotype appeared many times. This chain links TRBV20-1 with TRBJ1-2; a possible D gene is TRBD1 (6 bases). Per germline, CDR1 DFQATT and CDR2 SNEGSKA (reference sequence). The CDR3 spans 12 residues. Between the trimmed V and J ends, which lost 4 bases and 7 bases, there was a span of 13 bases. CDR3 bases: TGCAGTGCTACAGGGGTTTCGTCTGGCTACACCTTC. Translation gives CSATGVSSGYTF.

Many counts were recorded for this clonotype. The V gene is TRBV15, the J gene TRBJ2-7; D is perhaps TRBD2 (6 bases). Germline CDR1 is LNHNV and CDR2 is YYDKDF (reference sequence). Between the trimmed V and J ends, which lost 1 base and 3 bases, there was a span of 13 bases. The CDR3 loop spans 15 amino acids. CDR3 DNA sequence: TGTGCCACCAGCAGAGGGATGGACGGGAGCTACGAGCAGTACTTC. It codes for CATSRGMDGSYEQYF.

This clonotype appeared many times. The chain joins TRBV7-3 to TRBJ1-1; TRBD1 aligns across 9 bases. The CDR3 is 15 residues long. With V trimmed by 4 bases and J by 5 bases, 8 bases remained unmatched. The germline V gene encodes CDR1 SGHTA and CDR2 FQGTGA. CDR3 DNA sequence: TGTGCCAGCAGCTCACTGGGACAGGGAAGGACTGAAGCTTTCTTT. Translating gives CASSSLGQGRTEAFF. The variable domain in full, with the rest retrieved from reference TRBV7-3 and TRBJ1-1, is GAGVSQTPSNKVTEKGKYVELRCDPISGHTALYWYRQSLGQGPEFLIYFQGTGAADDSGLPNDRFFAVRPEGSVSTLKIQRTERGDSAVYLCASSSLGQGRTEAFFGQGTRLTVV.

The table lists this clonotype with many counts. The chain employs TRBV5-1 and TRBJ2-2, with 7 bases identical to TRBD1. The length of the CDR3 is 16 residues. Germline V gene lookup returns CDR1 SGHRS and CDR2 YFSETQ. Trimming at V came to 0 bases and at J to 4 bases, leaving 6 bases not matched to a gene. The CDR3 DNA is TGCGCCAGCAGCTTGGGAGGGACAGTCTTCACCGGGGAGCTGTTTTTT. This codes for CASSLGGTVFTGELFF.

The sample holds many counts of this clonotype. The rearrangement uses TRBV25-1 and TRBJ2-3; 7 nucleotides align to TRBD2. V shed 2 bases and J 3 bases; nucleotides not matched to a gene: 2. Germline V gene lookup returns CDR1 MGHDK and CDR2 SYGVNS. This CDR3 is built from 14 residues. The CDR3 reads CASSESGETDTQYF. DNA for the CDR3: TGTGCCAGCAGTGAAAGCGGGGAAACAGATACGCAGTATTTT.

This clonotype has a count of ten or more. The chain recombines TRBV20-1 with TRBJ2-2; 8 nucleotides match TRBD1. After removal of 6 bases from V and 4 bases from J, the junction contained 4 bases not matched to a gene. Germline V gene lookup returns CDR1 DFQATT and CDR2 SNEGSKA (reference sequence). This CDR3 has 13 residues. In DNA, the CDR3 is TGCAGTGCCCAGGACAGGGTCACCGGGGAGCTGTTTTTT. Protein sequence: CSAQDRVTGELFF.

This clonotype occurred many times. This sequence joins TRBV20-1 and TRBJ2-1, with 9 positions matching TRBD2. The junction had 10 bases not matched to a gene; V was cut back by 0 bases and J by 10 bases. Looked up from germline, CDR1 is DFQATT and CDR2 is SNEGSKA (reference sequence). CDR3 length: 15 residues. In nucleotides, the CDR3 is TGCAGTGCTAGAGATCCCCGCGGGGGGGAGGGAGAGCAGTTCTTC. It encodes CSARDPRGGEGEQFF.

The chain has TRBV7-2 and TRBJ2-1, with D possibly TRBD1 on 6 matching bases. Germline CDR1 reads SGHTA; CDR2 reads FQGNSA. The CDR3 loop spans 22 amino acids. The V gene lost 2 bases and the J gene lost 0 bases, with 29 bases spanning the gap. Here the CDR3 reads CASSLPTHQGKSPSSSYNEQFF. DNA of the CDR3: TGTGCCAGCAGCTTACCCACCCATCAGGGGAAATCACCCTCGAGCTCCTACAATGAGCAGTTCTTC.

This clonotype was seen repeatedly, ten times or more. J is TRBJ2-1 and V is TRBV5-6; a weak D match, TRBD2 (6 bases). V was cut by 5 bases and J by 5 bases, with 11 bases left in between. The CDR3 consists of 13 residues. The germline V gene has CDR1 SGHDT and CDR2 YYEEEE. DNA of the CDR3: TGTGCCAGCAGGTGGGGGGAAGACAATGAGCAGTTCTTC. It codes for CASRWGEDNEQFF. The variable domain in full, completed from reference TRBV5-6 and TRBJ2-1, reads DAGVTQSPTHLIKTRGQQVTLRCSPKSGHDTVSWYQQALGQGPQFIFQYYEEEERQRGNFPDRFSGHQFPNYSSELNVNALLLGDSALYLCASRWGEDNEQFFGPGTRLTVL.

This clonotype was found many times. This chain uses TRBV7-3 with TRBJ1-1; 8 bases are shared with TRBD1. Trimming cost V 6 bases and J 5 bases; bases outside gene matches: 5. This CDR3 comprises 13 residues. Germline CDR1 and CDR2: SGHTA and FQGTGA. The chain's CDR3 is CASSPDRETEAFF. DNA of the CDR3: TGTGCCAGCAGTCCGGACAGGGAGACTGAAGCTTTCTTT.

Remarks on this clonotype: It is likely a read error, because the conserved phenylalanine at the end of the CDR3 is missing. The chain links TRBV7-7 to TRBJ2-7; D gene ambiguous. In germline, CDR1 is SSHAT, CDR2 FNYEAQ (reference sequence). CDR3 length: 13 amino acids. In DNA, the CDR3 is TGTGCTAGCAGCTTAGATCGACATGGCGAGCAGTACCTC. Protein product: CASSLDRHGEQYL.

This clonotype was detected a few times. V is TRBV2 and J is TRBJ2-3, with TRBD1 matching 9 bases. Germline V CDR1 and CDR2: SNHLY, FYNNEI. The CDR3 loop spans 14 amino acids. V shed 3 bases, J shed 9 bases, and the junction held 7 bases outside the gene matches. CDR3 in DNA: TGTGCCAGCAGTGAGACAGGGGGTAAAGGCACGCAGTATTTT. Encoded protein: CASSETGGKGTQYF.

This clonotype was detected many times. V gene TRBV12-3 or TRBV12-4 combines with J gene TRBJ1-5; D gene unclear. V lost 7 bases and J lost 0, with 10 bases in between. The CDR3 has 14 amino acids. This CDR3 is CASNPGGSNQPQHF. The CDR3 coding sequence is TGTGCCAGCAACCCCGGTGGTAGCAATCAGCCCCAGCATTTT.

This clonotype was counted at least ten times. This chain uses TRBV5-1 with TRBJ1-2; D unresolved. Deletions cut 1 base from V and 2 bases from J, with 6 bases between. This CDR3 region has 13 residues. CDR1 SGHRS and CDR2 YFSETQ come from the germline V gene. DNA of the CDR3: TGCGCCAGCAGCTTGACAGAAAACTATGGCTACACCTTC. Translated: CASSLTENYGYTF.

In this sample, this clonotype turned up a few times. The junction departs from the called germline gene at one end, perhaps through a read error. CDR3 amino acids: CASSLWTPITGDQDF. CDR3 bases: TGTGCCAGCAGCTTATGGACCCCGATTACAGGGGATCAGGATTTT. V is TRBV7-2 and J is TRBJ1-3, with 7 bases that match TRBD1. In germline, CDR1 is SGHTA, CDR2 FQGNSA. CDR3 size: 15 residues.

The chain joins TRBV6-2 or TRBV6-3 to TRBJ2-2; the D is unclear. Germline assignment: CDR1 MNHEY and CDR2 SVGEGT. This CDR3 region has 12 residues. V was shortened by 2 bases and J by 5 bases, with 3 bases between the two germline ends. Here the CDR3 reads CASSYRTGELFF. CDR3 sequence (DNA): TGTGCCAGCAGTTACCGTACCGGGGAGCTGTTTTTT.

This clonotype was counted ten times or more. This chain connects TRBV7-9 to TRBJ2-2; the D gene is possibly TRBD1 (5 bases). The CDR3 runs to 16 residues. The V and J ends lost 1 base and 0 bases respectively, with 9 bases between them. CDR1 and CDR2 (germline): SEHNR, FQNEAQ (reference sequence). DNA of the CDR3: TGTGCCAGCAGCTTAGACAGGAACACGAACACCGGGGAGCTGTTTTTT. Amino acid sequence: CASSLDRNTNTGELFF.

This clonotype was seen repeatedly, ten times or more. The chain combines TRBV6-5 with TRBJ2-5; D call uncertain. This CDR3 contains 11 residues. The V and J ends lost 9 bases and 1 base respectively, with 6 bases between them. In germline, CDR1 is MNHEY, CDR2 SVGAGI. The CDR3, as DNA: TGTGCCAGTCAGATCCAAGAGACCCAGTACTTC. It translates to CASQIQETQYF.

This clonotype was recorded at least ten times. This chain connects TRBV29-1 to TRBJ2-7; D possibly corresponds to TRBD2 (5 bases). From germline, CDR1 is SQVTM and CDR2 ANQGSEA. This CDR3 has 12 residues. The ends were cut back, 7 bases at V and 7 bases at J, with 17 bases in the middle. The CDR3 nucleotides read TGCAGCGCCGGACCCATTTCGGGGGAGCAGTACTTC. Translating gives CSAGPISGEQYF.

This clonotype is a singleton in its sample. J is TRBJ2-3 and V is TRBV5-5; 8 bases match TRBD1. With 3 bases clipped from V and 4 bases from J, the junction kept 4 bases outside the gene matches. The CDR3 sequence is 14 residues long. CDR1 and CDR2 (germline): SGHKS, YYEKEE (reference sequence). CDR3 loop: CASSSTGVADTQYF. In nucleotides, the CDR3 is TGTGCCAGCAGCTCGACAGGGGTCGCAGATACGCAGTATTTT.

At least ten counts were recorded for this clonotype. The V gene is TRBV6-2 or TRBV6-3, the J gene TRBJ1-2, with a possible D match to TRBD1 (5 bases). The CDR3 length is 13 residues. Germline CDR1 reads MNHEY; CDR2 reads SVGEGT. The germline V and J ends were trimmed by 6 bases and 8 bases, with 16 bases remaining between them. The CDR3 DNA reads TGTGCCAGCAGAAGCAACAGGTTGAGAGGCTACACCTTC. This codes for CASRSNRLRGYTF.

This clonotype was detected ten times or more. V gene TRBV7-9 combines with J gene TRBJ1-2; D is perhaps TRBD1 (6 bases). V was clipped by 2 bases and J by 8 bases, with 21 bases between them. Germline values: CDR1 SEHNR, CDR2 FQNEAQ (reference sequence). The CDR3 spans 16 residues. The CDR3 reads CASSLIVGHPILGYTF. CDR3 DNA sequence: TGTGCCAGCAGCTTAATTGTGGGACACCCCATTCTCGGCTACACCTTC.